Reported below is one TCR beta chain. Its antigen is not identified. PCR involved 60 Vbeta and 13 Jbeta primers. Some clones are missing from TCRdb's copy, which holds only in-frame ones; the method was immunoSEQ multiplex PCR. In the table there are 35,000 to 55,000 clones, about 78% of which are singletons. This CDR3 has 15 residues. V was pared by 3 bases and J by 5 bases, with 5 bases of the junction left unmatched. Germline CDR1 and CDR2: LGHNA and YNFKEQ. At sampling all donors were nominally healthy, likely with unrecorded immune exposures. The entry originates in a study of cytomegalovirus exposure and HLA in healthy donors. Whole-study results and caveats: Analysis was carried out at a later point, and it linked a missense DCLRE1C variant to TCR beta V- and J-gene trimming.

The material sequenced was PBMCs. The V and J genes are TRBV4-2 and TRBJ2-5; 11 nucleotides agree with TRBD2. The clonotype comes from a woman in her 30s in good health and CMV-seronegative. The CDR3 spells CASSQGLADRETQYF. The CDR3 DNA reads TGTGCCAGCAGCCAGGGACTAGCGGACCGTGAGACCCAGTACTTC.